This TCR beta chain was identified during a study of cytomegalovirus exposure and HLA in healthy donors. Study results and limitations: A link between a missense DCLRE1C variant and TCR beta V- and J-gene trimming emerged from a later analysis. Most of the CMV-associated TCR beta chains (in a later analysis) appeared to be HLA-restricted.

Looked up from germline, CDR1 is MGHDK and CDR2 is SYGVNS. The CDR3 has 13 residues. Trimming at V came to 8 bases and at J to 7 bases, leaving 4 bases not matched to a gene. Vbeta (60) and Jbeta (13) primers were used in the PCR. Data came from immunoSEQ multiplex PCR; TCRdb stores just in-frame clones and leaves some out. The table has 160,000 or so clones, roughly four fifths seen once; the top ten hold just under 5%. As to this clone: Antigen specificity is unknown.

Material for sequencing was PBMCs. The sequence was collected from a young woman in good health and CMV-seropositive. This chain uses TRBV25-1 with TRBJ1-6; 8 nucleotides agree with TRBD1. The DNA for the CDR3 is TGTGCCAGCCACCGACAGGGGAATTCACCCCTCCACTTT. Its translation is CASHRQGNSPLHF. The full variable domain, in which reference TRBV25-1 and TRBJ1-6 provide the parts outside the CDR3, is EADIYQTPRYLVIGTGKKITLECSQTMGHDKMYWYQQDPGMELHLIHYSYGVNSTEKGDLSSESTVSRIRTEHFPLTLESARPSHTSQYLCASHRQGNSPLHFGNGTRLTVT.